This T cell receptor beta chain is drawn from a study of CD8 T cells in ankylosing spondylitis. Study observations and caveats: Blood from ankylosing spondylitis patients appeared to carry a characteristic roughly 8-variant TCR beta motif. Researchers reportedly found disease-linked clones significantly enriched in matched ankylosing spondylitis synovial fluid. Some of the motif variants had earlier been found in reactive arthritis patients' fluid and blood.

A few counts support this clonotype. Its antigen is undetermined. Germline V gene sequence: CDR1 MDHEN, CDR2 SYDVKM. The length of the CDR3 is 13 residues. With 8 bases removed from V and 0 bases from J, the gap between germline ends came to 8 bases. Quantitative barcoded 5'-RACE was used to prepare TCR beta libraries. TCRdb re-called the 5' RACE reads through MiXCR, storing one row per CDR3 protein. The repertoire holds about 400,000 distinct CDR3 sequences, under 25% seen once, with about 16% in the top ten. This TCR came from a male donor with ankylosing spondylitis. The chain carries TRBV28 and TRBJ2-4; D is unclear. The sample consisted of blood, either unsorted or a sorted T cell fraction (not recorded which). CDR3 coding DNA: TGTGCCAGCGTAGAGTTAGCCAAAAACATTCAGTACTTC. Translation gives CASVELAKNIQYF.